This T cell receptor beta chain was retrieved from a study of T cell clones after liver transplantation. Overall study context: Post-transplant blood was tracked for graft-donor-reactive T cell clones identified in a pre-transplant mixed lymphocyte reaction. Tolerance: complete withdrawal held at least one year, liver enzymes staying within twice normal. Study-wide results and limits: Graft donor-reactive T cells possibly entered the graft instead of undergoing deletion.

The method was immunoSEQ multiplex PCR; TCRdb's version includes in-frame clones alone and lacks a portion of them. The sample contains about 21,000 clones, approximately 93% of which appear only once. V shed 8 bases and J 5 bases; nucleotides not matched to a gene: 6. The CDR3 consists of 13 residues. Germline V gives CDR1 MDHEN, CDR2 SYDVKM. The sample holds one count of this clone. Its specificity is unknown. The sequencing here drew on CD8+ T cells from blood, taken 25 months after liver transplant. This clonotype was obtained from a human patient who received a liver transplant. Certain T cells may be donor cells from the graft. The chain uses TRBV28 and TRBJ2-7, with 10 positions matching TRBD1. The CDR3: CASSEGTGDEQYF. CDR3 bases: TGTGCCAGCTCTGAGGGGACAGGGGACGAGCAGTACTTC.